The 4 T cell receptor beta chains reported below all come from one sample, sequenced in a study of T cells expressing NK-cell markers. TCRdb processed the 5' RACE reads again and assigns one entry to each CDR3 protein, with no DNA. Its table records 350,000 to 450,000 distinct CDR3 sequences. Sequenced material: blood T cells: a sorted CD56 or NKG2C T cell subset, CD4+ or CD8+ T cells, or bulk PBMC T cells (not recorded which). These receptors originate from a man aged 18 to 69 in good health.

This sequence joins TRBV18 and TRBJ1-5; the D call of TRBD1 rests on TCRdb alone, since no DNA is present to check it. The germline CDR1 and CDR2 sequences are KGHSH and LQKENI. This CDR3 region has 15 residues. Here the CDR3 reads CASSLRTGLNQPQHF.

The CDR3 sequence is CASSSNIGLADTQYF. This sequence joins TRBV7-9 and TRBJ2-3. Germline-derived CDR1 and CDR2 are SEHNR and FQNEAQ (reference sequence). This CDR3 comprises 15 residues.

This rearrangement joins TRBV11-1 to TRBJ1-6; TCRdb picks TRBD1, but there is no DNA to check that call. The length of the CDR3 is 13 residues. Germline V lookup: CDR1 SGHAT, CDR2 FQDESV (reference sequence). This chain's CDR3 is CASSPDTFSPLHF.

CDR3 in amino acids: CASSLQGTPSYEQYF. The chain uses TRBV18 and TRBJ2-7; TCRdb names TRBD1, which stays unverified in the absence of DNA. CDR1 is KGHSH and CDR2 is LQKENI in the germline V gene. CDR3 length equals 15 residues.